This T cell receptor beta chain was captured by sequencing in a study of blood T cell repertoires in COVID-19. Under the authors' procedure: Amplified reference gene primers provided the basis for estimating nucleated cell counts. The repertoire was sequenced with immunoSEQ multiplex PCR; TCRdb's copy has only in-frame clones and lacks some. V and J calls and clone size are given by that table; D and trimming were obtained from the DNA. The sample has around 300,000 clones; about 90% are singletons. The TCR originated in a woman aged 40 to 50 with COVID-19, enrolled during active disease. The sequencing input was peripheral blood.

The CDR3: CASSITTGGNYGYTF. For the CDR3, the DNA is TGTGCCAGCAGTATAACGACAGGGGGCAACTATGGCTACACCTTC. The rearrangement uses TRBV27 and TRBJ1-2; 10 bases agree with TRBD1. Germline assignment: CDR1 MNHEY and CDR2 SMNVEV (reference sequence). Germline trimming cut 5 bases from V and 2 bases from J; bases unmatched to any gene: 5. The length of the CDR3 is 15 residues.